The 31 T cell receptor beta chains given below trace back to one sample, sequenced in a study of response to subunit inactivated influenza vaccine. TCRdb passed the RT-PCR reads through MiXCR, listing each CDR3 protein once. Altogether hundreds of thousands of distinct CDR3 sequences are present, approximately 15% being singletons, with the ten largest covering 5.5% to 7%. Source: PBMCs from blood, taken approximately 15 days before vaccination. Receptors were obtained from a man in his fifties who received an inactivated influenza vaccine.

This clonotype was counted a few times. The J gene is TRBJ2-2, the V gene TRBV9; no clear D gene. Germline V gives CDR1 SGDLS, CDR2 YYNGEE. Trimming removed 0 bases at V and 7 bases at J, with 7 bases between. The CDR3 covers 13 residues. The CDR3 region has the DNA TGTGCCAGCAGCGTAGGGCAGCTCGGGGAGCTGTTTTTT. The encoded protein is CASSVGQLGELFF.

V is TRBV5-1 and J is TRBJ1-1, with D possibly TRBD1 on 5 matching bases. The V and J ends lost 6 bases and 0 bases respectively, with 21 bases between them. Germline V gives CDR1 SGHRS, CDR2 YFSETQ. This CDR3 has 17 amino acids. This CDR3 reads CASNPVPQDNMNTEAFF. DNA for the CDR3: TGCGCCAGCAACCCTGTGCCCCAGGACAACATGAACACTGAAGCTTTCTTT.

This clonotype was found a few times. The chain links TRBV9 to TRBJ2-4; no clear D. Germline-derived CDR1 and CDR2 are SGDLS and YYNGEE. The V gene lost 4 bases and the J gene lost 4 bases, with 12 bases spanning the gap. The CDR3 is 14 amino acids. CDR3 nucleotide sequence: TGTGCCAGCAGCCCCTCCGGCGATAAAAACATTCAGTACTTC. Its protein is CASSPSGDKNIQYF.

The chain recombines TRBV5-1 with TRBJ2-3; 11 nucleotides align to TRBD2. Trimming removed 4 bases from V and 2 bases from J; junction bases left unmatched: 6. This CDR3 has 16 residues. The germline gives CDR1 SGHRS, CDR2 YFSETQ. CDR3 nucleotide sequence: TGCGCCAGCAGCACGGGACTAGCGGCAAACACAGATACGCAGTATTTT. It yields the protein CASSTGLAANTDTQYF. The full variable domain, with the rest looked up from reference TRBV5-1 and TRBJ2-3, is KAGVTQTPRYLIKTRGQQVTLSCSPISGHRSVSWYQQTPGQGLQFLFEYFSETQRNKGNFPGRFSGRQFSNSRSEMNVSTLELGDSALYLCASSTGLAANTDTQYFGPGTRLTVL.

This clonotype was picked up a small number of times. The chain recombines TRBV21-1 with TRBJ2-7; the table names TRBD1, a call not compared with the DNA. TRBV21-1 is a pseudogene. The CDR3 is made up of 15 amino acids. This CDR3 reads CASTPGRGSSYEQYF. CDR3 in DNA: TGTGCCAGCACCCCAGGGCGGGGTTCCTCCTACGAGCAGTACTTC.

This clonotype was counted at least ten times. This chain links TRBV27 with TRBJ1-2, with D unclear. The V and J ends lost 5 bases and 7 bases respectively, with 14 bases between them. Germline V gives CDR1 MNHEY, CDR2 SMNVEV (reference sequence). CDR3 length equals 13 residues. CDR3: CASSQSGPGGYTF. For the CDR3, the DNA is TGTGCCAGCAGTCAGTCAGGACCTGGTGGCTACACCTTC.

The V and J genes are TRBV7-8 and TRBJ2-6; 7 nucleotides line up with TRBD1. CDR3 length: 16 amino acids. The J segment lost 0 bases and the V segment lost 5 bases, leaving 4 bases of the junction unmatched. Germline V CDR1 and CDR2: SGHVS, FQNEAQ. CDR3 sequence reads: CASSRGQASGANVLTF. The CDR3 coding sequence is TGTGCCAGCAGCAGAGGACAGGCCTCTGGGGCCAACGTCCTGACTTTC.

This clonotype was detected a few times. The V and J genes are TRBV12-3 or TRBV12-4 and TRBJ2-5, with TRBD2 as a possible D gene (5 bases). CDR3 length equals 15 residues. Trimming cost V 3 bases and J 1 base, with 12 bases left between them. The CDR3 is CASSFRSGSQETQYF. The CDR3 bases are TGTGCCAGCAGTTTCCGTTCGGGGTCCCAAGAGACCCAGTACTTC.

This clonotype was picked up a small number of times. V and J are TRBV6-1 and TRBJ1-2; 7 bases fit TRBD1. V was clipped by 10 bases and J by 4 bases; unmatched bases: 12. CDR3 length equals 14 residues. The germline CDR1 and CDR2 sequences are MNHNS and SASEGT. The CDR3 here is CATQSTGPFYGYTF. The CDR3 region has the DNA TGTGCCACCCAATCGACAGGGCCTTTCTATGGCTACACCTTC.

This clonotype was seen at least ten times. The genes are TRBV18 and TRBJ2-1; 13 bases align to TRBD2. With V trimmed by 0 bases and J by 11 bases, 10 bases remained unmatched. CDR3 length: 17 amino acids. Per the germline V gene, CDR1 is KGHSH and CDR2 is LQKENI. The CDR3 coding sequence is TGTGCCAGCTCACCACCGGGACTAGCGGGATTAGGGGAGAAGCAGTTCTTC. It is translated as CASSPPGLAGLGEKQFF.

The chain has TRBV5-5 and TRBJ2-7; D may be TRBD1 (5 bases). V lost 0 bases, J lost 2 bases, and 12 bases lay in between. CDR1 is SGHKS and CDR2 is YYEKEE in the germline V gene (reference sequence). This CDR3 region has 15 residues. The CDR3 coding sequence is TGTGCCAGCAGCTTGGCCTCGGCAGGGCCCTACGAGCAGTACTTC. Translated, it gives CASSLASAGPYEQYF.

In this sample, this clonotype turned up a few times. The genes are TRBV20-1 and TRBJ2-2, with D unclear. The V gene lost 5 bases and the J gene lost 3 bases, with 16 bases spanning the gap. Germline CDR1 is DFQATT and CDR2 is SNEGSKA (reference sequence). The CDR3 covers 15 residues. DNA for the CDR3: TGCAGTGCTCCCCTCCCGGATTGGGACACCGGGGAGCTGTTTTTT. Its protein product is CSAPLPDWDTGELFF.

This chain joins TRBV28 and TRBJ2-1, with D uncertain. The CDR3 has 15 residues. The ends were cut back, 5 bases at V and 8 bases at J, with 19 bases in the middle. From germline, CDR1 is MDHEN and CDR2 SYDVKM. The CDR3 nucleotides are TGTGCCAGCAGTACCAAGGTTGATGGTGAAGATGAGCAGTTCTTC. The encoded protein is CASSTKVDGEDEQFF.

This chain uses TRBV10-3 with TRBJ2-1, with D perhaps matching TRBD2 (5 bases). The CDR3 has 14 residues. CDR1 is ENHRY, CDR2 SYGVKD, per germline. Trimming pared 0 bases from V and 8 bases from J, leaving 11 bases between. This chain's CDR3 is CAISESGPGYEQFF. CDR3 in DNA: TGTGCCATCAGTGAGTCTGGACCGGGATATGAGCAGTTCTTC.

This clonotype was detected many times. The gene calls are TRBV28 and TRBJ2-1, with D perhaps TRBD1 (6 bases). The CDR3 is made up of 15 amino acids. CDR1 is MDHEN and CDR2 is SYDVKM in the germline V gene. V gave up 6 bases and J gave up 6 bases, with 18 bases separating them. In DNA form, the CDR3 reads TGTGCCAGCAGAGTCAGGGGCCAGAGTCTCAATGAGCAGTTCTTC. Translating gives CASRVRGQSLNEQFF.

This clonotype has a count of ten or more. The rearrangement links TRBV19 to TRBJ1-5; D gene uncertain. Trimming took off 0 bases at V and 4 bases at J, with 10 bases between the two ends. The germline V gene encodes CDR1 LNHDA and CDR2 SQIVND (reference sequence). The CDR3 spans 15 residues. The CDR3 nucleotides read TGTGCCAGTAGTATAGATGTTCGACGGAATCAGCCCCAGCATTTT. Encoded protein: CASSIDVRRNQPQHF.

This chain connects TRBV2 to TRBJ1-4, with D perhaps TRBD1 (5 bases). The V and J ends lost 8 bases and 8 bases respectively, with 12 bases between them. Germline V gene sequence: CDR1 SNHLY, CDR2 FYNNEI. The CDR3 consists of 12 residues. The CDR3 DNA reads as TGTGCCAGCGAAATTGACAGCGAAAAACTGTTTTTT. Translation gives CASEIDSEKLFF.

The rearrangement links TRBV6-6 to TRBJ2-1; 12 bases are shared with TRBD2. The V and J ends lost 5 bases and 15 bases, in that order; junction bases with no gene match: 5. The germline CDR1 and CDR2 sequences are MNHNY and SVGAGI (reference sequence). CDR3 length: 12 amino acids. CDR3: CASSLTSGSRFF. The CDR3 region has the DNA TGTGCCAGCAGTCTGACTAGCGGGAGCCGGTTCTTC.

This chain uses TRBV27 with TRBJ1-1, with D hard to call. V was cut by 3 bases and J by 1 base, with 12 bases left in between. CDR1 is MNHEY and CDR2 is SMNVEV in the germline V gene (reference sequence). This CDR3 spans 15 amino acids. In DNA, the CDR3 is TGTGCCAGCAGTTTTAGGGCAGAAAGGAACACTGAAGCTTTCTTT. This gives the protein CASSFRAERNTEAFF.

This clonotype was observed a few times. The J gene is TRBJ2-1, the V gene TRBV20-1; D tentatively reads TRBD1 or TRBD2 (5 bases each). Germline V gene data show CDR1 as DFQATT and CDR2 as SNEGSKA (reference sequence). The CDR3 consists of 14 residues. Deletions cut 2 bases from V and 4 bases from J, with 12 bases between. The CDR3 region is CSARYGTAYNEQFF. The CDR3 DNA sequence: TGCAGTGCTAGATATGGGACCGCTTACAATGAGCAGTTCTTC.

The J gene is TRBJ1-5, the V gene TRBV12-3 or TRBV12-4; TRBD1 matches 7 bases. Trimming took 7 bases from V and 2 from J; bases not matched to a gene: 5. This CDR3 contains 14 residues. The CDR3 spells CASNDRAGNQPQHF. For the CDR3, the DNA is TGTGCCAGCAACGACAGGGCGGGCAATCAGCCCCAGCATTTT.

This clonotype was seen repeatedly, ten times or more. This chain connects TRBV2 to TRBJ2-5; perhaps TRBD1 as D (5 bases). The CDR3 has 14 amino acids. With 4 bases removed from V and 5 bases from J, the gap between germline ends came to 14 bases. The germline V gene encodes CDR1 SNHLY and CDR2 FYNNEI. For the CDR3, the DNA is TGTGCCAGCAGTGGGCCCATGGGGCACGAGACCCAGTACTTC. Protein product: CASSGPMGHETQYF.

The J gene is TRBJ2-7, the V gene TRBV20-1; the match to TRBD2 covers 12 bases. Germline V gives CDR1 DFQATT, CDR2 SNEGSKA (reference sequence). The trim removed 3 bases at V and 9 bases at J, leaving 6 bases unmatched. CDR3 length equals 13 residues. The CDR3 nucleotides read TGCAGTGCTAGGGAGGTACTAGCGGGAGGGCAGTACTTC. Its translation is CSAREVLAGGQYF.

This rearrangement joins TRBV21-1 to TRBJ1-2. TRBV21-1 is an annotated pseudogene. This CDR3 has 13 residues. The CDR3, as DNA: TGTGCCAGCAGCAAAGATTCGCTGAGGGGCTACACCTTC. It is translated as CASSKDSLRGYTF.

The rearrangement links TRBV20-1 to TRBJ2-1; possible D gene TRBD2, 6 bases. The CDR3 covers 13 residues. With 6 bases removed from V and 7 bases from J, the gap between germline ends came to 16 bases. Germline CDR1 DFQATT, CDR2 SNEGSKA (reference sequence). This CDR3 reads CSADGGAKNEQFF. DNA for the CDR3: TGCAGTGCGGACGGCGGGGCGAAAAATGAGCAGTTCTTC.

The rearrangement joins TRBV7-2 to TRBJ1-5; D is unclear. The CDR3 spans 14 residues. The germline CDR1 and CDR2 sequences are SGHTA and FQGNSA. V was cut by 1 base and J by 5 bases, with 9 bases left in between. In DNA, the CDR3 is TGTGCCAGCAGCTTAGTTTTCCTCTATCAGCCCCAGCATTTT. Translation gives CASSLVFLYQPQHF. Drawing the rest from reference TRBV7-2 and TRBJ1-5, the complete variable domain is GAGVSQSPSNKVTEKGKDVELRCDPISGHTALYWYRQSLGQGLEFLIYFQGNSAPDKSGLPSDRFSAERTGGSVSTLTIQRTQQEDSAVYLCASSLVFLYQPQHFGDGTRLSIL.

The table lists this clonotype with a few counts. The gene calls are TRBV9 and TRBJ2-1; TRBD1 matches 7 bases. This CDR3 region has 16 residues. Germline assignment: CDR1 SGDLS and CDR2 YYNGEE. After removal of 0 bases from V and 4 bases from J, the junction contained 7 bases not matched to a gene. The CDR3 bases are TGTGCCAGCAGCGTAGGGGACAGTTCCTTTTACAATGAGCAGTTCTTC. It translates to CASSVGDSSFYNEQFF.

This clonotype has only a few counts. The gene calls are TRBV24-1 and TRBJ1-2; D gene ambiguous. Germline V CDR1 and CDR2: KGHDR, SFDVKD. Trimming cost V 1 base and J 7 bases, with 6 bases left between them. CDR3 size: 12 residues. The CDR3 region has the DNA TGTGCCACCAGTGATTTCTCCTCTGGCTACACCTTC. Translated, it gives CATSDFSSGYTF.

Ten or more counts support this clonotype. CDR3 nucleotide sequence: TGCAGCGTTGTGGCCAGGGGGAAATACAATGAGCAGTTCTTC. Translation: CSVVARGKYNEQFF. V gene TRBV29-1 combines with J gene TRBJ2-1, with 7 bases that match TRBD1. With 4 bases clipped from V and 4 bases from J, the junction kept 7 bases outside the gene matches. Germline V gene data show CDR1 as SQVTM and CDR2 as ANQGSEA. The CDR3 has 14 residues.

This clonotype was observed a few times. V and J are TRBV3-1 and TRBJ2-7; a possible D gene is TRBD1 (6 bases). The length of the CDR3 is 14 residues. Germline V gene data show CDR1 as LGHDT and CDR2 as YNNKEL (reference sequence). V was clipped by 2 bases and J by 5 bases, with 13 bases between them. Here the CDR3 DNA reads TGTGCCAGCAGCCAACCACAGGGTTTCAACGAGCAGTACTTC. It encodes CASSQPQGFNEQYF.

The J gene is TRBJ2-1, the V gene TRBV20-1; D may be TRBD1 (5 bases). CDR3 length equals 13 residues. V lost 0 bases and J 10 bases, leaving 13 bases between the germline ends. CDR1 DFQATT and CDR2 SNEGSKA come from the germline V gene (reference sequence). The CDR3 loop reads CSAREIQGTEQFF. In DNA, the CDR3 is TGCAGTGCTAGAGAAATTCAGGGCACCGAGCAGTTCTTC.